The rows below give T cell receptor beta chains drawn from one sample of a study of CD8 T cells in Susac syndrome. In TCRdb, the immunoSEQ multiplex PCR reads were re-called with MiXCR into one record per CDR3 protein. The table shows some 180,000 distinct CDR3 sequences, with more than 85% occurring only once. Sequencing used CD4+ T cells from PBMCs. These receptors were taken from a human donor with Susac syndrome. Each CDR3 is given with its conserved first and last residue.

v_gene: TRBV6-1
CDR3aa: CASSESSKGGNTDTQYF

v_gene: TRBV19
CDR3aa: CASSIEEGASYNEQFF

v_gene: TRBV9
CDR3aa: CASSVDWFTEAFF

v_gene: TRBV7-9
CDR3aa: CASSSRRGNTDTQYF

v_gene: TRBV12-3/TRBV12-4
CDR3aa: CASSSGQGSGGGYTF

v_gene: TRBV7-9
CDR3aa: CASSFSGRAHEQYF

v_gene: TRBV6-5
CDR3aa: CASSSKKMGNTEAFF

v_gene: TRBV12-3/TRBV12-4
CDR3aa: CASSFSAANTDTQYF

v_gene: TRBV12-3/TRBV12-4
CDR3aa: CASSAIRQGLSGANVLTF

v_gene: TRBV7-2
CDR3aa: CASSSGLAGARGEQYF

v_gene: TRBV19
CDR3aa: CASSVRGTSGGSYNEQFF

v_gene: TRBV12-3/TRBV12-4
CDR3aa: CASSWPAGYGYTF

v_gene: TRBV10-3
CDR3aa: CAISEMDRGLAGNTIYF

v_gene: TRBV5-1
CDR3aa: CASSSPGTAYNEQFF

v_gene: TRBV19
CDR3aa: CASSIAGSSNQPQHF

v_gene: TRBV6-6
CDR3aa: CASSINPASEKLFF

v_gene: TRBV20-1
CDR3aa: CSARRRGGTKNIQYF

v_gene: TRBV3-1
CDR3aa: CASSQDRTAYGYTF

v_gene: TRBV9
CDR3aa: CASSVGGGPDTQYF

v_gene: TRBV7-9
CDR3aa: CASSLRQGNTDTQYF

v_gene: TRBV18
CDR3aa: CASSKGQYDTEAFF

v_gene: TRBV2
CDR3aa: CASSYSQYSNQPQHF

v_gene: TRBV4-2
CDR3aa: CASSQDQGQGRDEQYF

v_gene: TRBV7-6
CDR3aa: CASSLAIAGEVLNEQFF

v_gene: TRBV12-3/TRBV12-4
CDR3aa: CASSFSGGRETQYF

v_gene: TRBV4-1
CDR3aa: CASSPVSGGRYEQYF

v_gene: TRBV7-9
CDR3aa: CASSLDRYQPQHF

v_gene: TRBV19
CDR3aa: CASSQTGIGNTIYF

v_gene: TRBV11-3
CDR3aa: CASSLDYTGSVYEQYF

v_gene: TRBV5-5
CDR3aa: CASSLLYSEQFF

v_gene: TRBV7-9
CDR3aa: CASSLWAGGPLEQYF

v_gene: TRBV29-1
CDR3aa: CSVAPRLVGETQYF

v_gene: TRBV6-5
CDR3aa: CASSYPSGTGPEKLFF

v_gene: TRBV29-1
CDR3aa: CSVWGRGEQYF

v_gene: TRBV27
CDR3aa: CASSLSIPRTGGYYEQYF

v_gene: TRBV4-1
CDR3aa: CASSHLAGGLYNEQFF

v_gene: TRBV13
CDR3aa: CASSAGTGEQYF

v_gene: TRBV7-9
CDR3aa: CASSLVPSSYNEQFF

v_gene: TRBV28
CDR3aa: CASSSPRTGGDTEAFF

v_gene: TRBV30
CDR3aa: CAWSVSEDTQYF

v_gene: TRBV20-1
CDR3aa: CSADVGTSGGDTQYF

v_gene: TRBV10-3
CDR3aa: CAISENGGGAAYNEQFF

v_gene: TRBV6-6
CDR3aa: CASRQGQGVETQYF

v_gene: TRBV7-8
CDR3aa: CASSWGDQETQYF

v_gene: TRBV3-1
CDR3aa: CASSQGQAEYF

v_gene: TRBV7-9
CDR3aa: CASNSGVWGPDTQYF

v_gene: TRBV19
CDR3aa: CASSIQGWSSYNEQFF

v_gene: TRBV12-3/TRBV12-4
CDR3aa: CASSPARDYGYTF

v_gene: TRBV7-3
CDR3aa: CASSFQNPNYGYTF

v_gene: TRBV12-3/TRBV12-4
CDR3aa: CASSFLGAGEEPQHF